This note documents a single T cell receptor (beta chain) sequence. Its cognate antigen is unknown. A read error may explain this, as a much larger clone is one base away. CDR1 and CDR2 from the germline V gene are MGHRA and YSYEKL. The length of the CDR3 is 15 residues. These data are taken from a study of T cell repertoires in cytomegalovirus infection. Study findings and constraints: Using cumulative public TCR beta family frequency, the authors identified those who carried CMV together with the relevant HLA.

TCRdb reprocessed the reads with MiXCR, giving one entry per CDR3 protein. The profile shows roughly 320,000 distinct CDR3 sequences, around 9.1% of them singletons. The sequenced sample was PBMCs. V is TRBV4-1 and J is TRBJ1-2, with 7 bases identical to TRBD1. This receptor was obtained from a human donor in good health (CMV status not recorded). Some clones in this sample may be carry-over from other donors' samples. The CDR3, as DNA: TGCCCCAGCAGCCAAGCACCCGGGACAGCCTATGGCTACACCTTC. Residues: CPSSQAPGTAYGYTF.